These 8 T cell receptor beta chains came from one sample sequenced in a study of T-cell reconstitution after alpha-beta-depleted transplantation in children. The TCRbeta library incorporated unique molecular identifiers. Using its own MiXCR run on the PCR reads, TCRdb lists one record per CDR3 protein. This table holds almost 500,000 distinct CDR3 sequences, roughly 10% found once. Sequencing was performed on PBMCs, taken before TCRalphabeta/CD19-depleted stem cell transplant. The receptor source for this set is a child under 10 years old with inherited bone marrow failure, due to receive a stem cell transplant.

This clonotype was detected only a few times. This chain links TRBV5-6 with TRBJ2-1; 11 bases fit TRBD2. Germline loops: CDR1 SGHDT, CDR2 YYEEEE. V lost 1 base to trimming and J lost 4 bases; unmatched junction nucleotides: 4. The CDR3 spans 16 residues. CDR3 coding DNA: TGTGCCAGCAGCTTGATAGCGGGGGGGCATTACAATGAGCAGTTCTTC. Protein product: CASSLIAGGHYNEQFF.

This clonotype showed up many times. The chain carries TRBV10-3 and TRBJ2-7; maybe TRBD1 (5 bases). V shed 10 bases and J shed 1 base, with 14 bases lying between them. Germline CDR1 reads ENHRY; CDR2 reads SYGVKD. This CDR3 spans 13 amino acids. As DNA, the CDR3 is TGTGCCACCGAAGACAGAGTTTCCTACGAGCAGTACTTC. Protein: CATEDRVSYEQYF.

This clonotype was counted many times. This chain uses TRBV29-1 with TRBJ2-3; 8 nucleotides agree with TRBD2. Germline CDR1 is SQVTM and CDR2 is ANQGSEA. This CDR3 is 13 amino acids long. With V trimmed by 6 bases and J by 0 bases, 2 bases remained unmatched. The CDR3 loop is CSVERESTDTQYF. CDR3 coding DNA: TGCAGCGTCGAGCGGGAGAGCACAGATACGCAGTATTTT.

There are many counts of this clonotype. This chain connects TRBV24-1 to TRBJ2-5; 7 nucleotides agree with TRBD1. CDR1 is KGHDR and CDR2 is SFDVKD in the germline V gene. The CDR3 consists of 15 residues. Trimming removed 4 bases from V and 1 base from J; junction bases left unmatched: 5. CDR3 DNA sequence: TGTGCCACCAGTGACCAACACAGGGGCCAAGAGACCCAGTACTTC. It codes for CATSDQHRGQETQYF.

This clonotype was seen ten or more times. This chain connects TRBV3-1 to TRBJ2-3; 14 nucleotides match TRBD2. Germline assignment: CDR1 LGHDT and CDR2 YNNKEL (reference sequence). Unmatched junction bases numbered 11, after V lost 4 bases and J lost 8 bases. The CDR3 runs to 17 residues. CDR3 coding DNA: TGTGCCAGCAGCCTCGGACTAGCGGGAGGTCTCACTGGTACGCAGTATTTT. Translated, it gives CASSLGLAGGLTGTQYF.

The sample holds a few counts of this clonotype. This chain links TRBV28 with TRBJ2-7; possibly TRBD2 for D (5 bases). Germline CDR1 MDHEN, CDR2 SYDVKM. The germline V and J ends were trimmed by 3 bases and 5 bases, with 11 bases remaining between them. The CDR3 loop spans 13 amino acids. The chain's CDR3 is CASSFFLTNEQYF. DNA of the CDR3: TGTGCCAGCAGTTTCTTTCTGACTAACGAGCAGTACTTC.

The gene calls are TRBV7-9 and TRBJ1-1; a weak D match, TRBD1 (6 bases). The CDR3 contains 14 residues. CDR1 SEHNR and CDR2 FQNEAQ come from the germline V gene (reference sequence). V was shortened by 1 base and J by 5 bases, with 11 bases between the two germline ends. The DNA for the CDR3 is TGTGCCAGCAGCTTAGTTCGGGGGCAGACTGAAGCTTTCTTT. This encodes CASSLVRGQTEAFF.

The chain uses TRBV20-1 and TRBJ2-2, with 8 bases identical to TRBD1. The CDR3 totals 15 residues. The V gene end was trimmed by 6 bases and the J gene end by 1 base; junction bases not matched to a gene: 7. Germline lookup yields CDR1 DFQATT and CDR2 SNEGSKA (reference sequence). CDR3 DNA: TGCAGTGCCCAGGACAGGGTAAAGAACACCGGGGAGCTGTTTTTT. Protein product: CSAQDRVKNTGELFF.